One sample yielded the 18 T cell receptor beta chains listed below, sequenced in a study of blood T cell repertoires in COVID-19. Profiled with immunoSEQ multiplex PCR; TCRdb holds only in-frame clones, not every one. The sample lists roughly 330,000 clones; more than 75% were seen once. The sequencing input was PBMCs or T cells enriched from blood (not recorded which). These receptor sequences come from a woman aged 25 to 39 who had recovered from COVID-19.

Here the CDR3 DNA reads TGTGCCAGCAGCTTAGGACACGGCTACGAGCAGTACTTC. Encoded protein: CASSLGHGYEQYF. The chain joins TRBV5-6 to TRBJ2-7, with a weak D call TRBD1 (5 bases). Germline assignment: CDR1 SGHDT and CDR2 YYEEEE. The CDR3 extends over 13 amino acids. The V and J ends lost 2 bases and 3 bases respectively, with 9 bases between them.

V and J are TRBV11-1 and TRBJ2-2, with 8 bases aligning to TRBD1. The CDR3 is 16 residues long. Germline CDR1 reads SGHAT; CDR2 reads FQDESV (reference sequence). J gave up 1 base and V 2 bases, and 3 bases lay outside the gene matches. The CDR3: CASSLPGGLNTGELFF. DNA of the CDR3: TGTGCCAGCAGCTTACCAGGGGGCCTGAACACCGGGGAGCTGTTTTTT.

This chain connects TRBV2 to TRBJ2-4; the match to TRBD2 covers 7 bases. The trim removed 6 bases at V and 9 bases at J, leaving 8 bases unmatched. The germline gives CDR1 SNHLY, CDR2 FYNNEI. The CDR3 sequence is 13 residues long. The CDR3: CASRETERGIQYF. The CDR3 DNA follows: TGTGCCAGCAGAGAAACAGAGCGGGGCATTCAGTACTTC.

The chain recombines TRBV4-1 with TRBJ1-3; possible D gene TRBD1, 6 bases. The CDR3 has 15 amino acids. Trimming shortened V by 4 bases and J by 2 bases, and 12 bases separated the two germline ends. Germline V CDR1 and CDR2: MGHRA, YSYEKL. The CDR3 protein is CASSPQGLPGNTIYF. The CDR3 region has the DNA TGCGCCAGCAGCCCCCAGGGGCTCCCTGGAAACACCATATATTTT.

The V and J genes are TRBV15 and TRBJ2-1; 11 bases map to TRBD2. J lost 9 bases, V lost 0 bases, and 1 base had no gene match. The CDR3 spans 14 residues. Germline CDR1 LNHNV, CDR2 YYDKDF (reference sequence). The CDR3 sequence: CATSRELAGAEQFF. The CDR3 DNA reads as TGTGCCACCAGCAGAGAACTAGCGGGGGCTGAGCAGTTCTTC. Variable domain in full (rest from reference TRBV15 and TRBJ2-1): DAMVIQNPRYQVTQFGKPVTLSCSQTLNHNVMYWYQQKSSQAPKLLFHYYDKDFNNEADTPDNFQSRRPNTSFCFLDIRSPGLGDTAMYLCATSRELAGAEQFFGPGTRLTVL.

Here the CDR3 DNA reads TGTGCCAGCAGCCAAGGACAGGGTGAAGCTTTCTTT. This encodes CASSQGQGEAFF. The rearrangement joins TRBV3-1 (or the pseudogene TRBV3-2) to TRBJ1-1, with 7 bases matching TRBD1. Germline V lookup: CDR1 LGHDT, CDR2 YNNKEL (reference sequence). There are 12 residues in the CDR3. With 1 base clipped from V and 7 bases from J, the junction kept 0 bases outside the gene matches.

The chain links TRBV12-3 or TRBV12-4 to TRBJ1-2; D is undetermined. The CDR3 is 12 residues long. Trimming pared 6 bases from V and 3 bases from J, leaving 8 bases between. The DNA for the CDR3 is TGTGCCAGCAGCGGGATAGACTATGGCTACACCTTC. This sequence encodes CASSGIDYGYTF.

This chain joins TRBV5-4 and TRBJ1-1; D is possibly TRBD1 (5 bases). V was pared by 6 bases and J by 4 bases, with 19 bases between. The V gene's germline CDR1 is SGHNT and CDR2 YYREEE (reference sequence). The CDR3 has 15 amino acids. Here the CDR3 reads CASNLGGGATTEAFF. DNA for the CDR3: TGTGCCAGCAATTTGGGGGGGGGTGCCACCACTGAAGCTTTCTTT.

The chain has TRBV5-5 and TRBJ2-2; the D is unclear. Germline assignment: CDR1 SGHKS and CDR2 YYEKEE (reference sequence). The ends were cut back, 4 bases at V and 5 bases at J, with 12 bases in the middle. This CDR3 contains 14 residues. Here the CDR3 DNA reads TGTGCCAGCAGCGCCCTCCAGTCGACCGGGGAGCTGTTTTTT. This encodes CASSALQSTGELFF. The full variable domain, rest sourced from reference TRBV5-5 and TRBJ2-2, is DAGVTQSPTHLIKTRGQQVTLRCSPISGHKSVSWYQQVLGQGPQFIFQYYEKEERGRGNFPDRFSARQFPNYSSELNVNALLLGDSALYLCASSALQSTGELFFGEGSRLTVL.

The chain joins TRBV2 to TRBJ1-2; 8 nucleotides agree with TRBD1. V was clipped by 1 base and J by 7 bases; unmatched bases: 8. The germline V gene has CDR1 SNHLY and CDR2 FYNNEI. CDR3 length: 15 residues. The CDR3 bases are TGTGCCAGCAGTGAAGGCCGGACAGGGATGGGTGGCTACACCTTC. Protein product: CASSEGRTGMGGYTF.

The chain joins TRBV5-1 to TRBJ2-3, with 14 nucleotides matching TRBD2. This CDR3 contains 17 residues. Losses at the gene ends were 4 bases for V and 6 bases for J; bases not matched to a gene: 10. The germline V gene encodes CDR1 SGHRS and CDR2 YFSETQ. The CDR3, as DNA: TGCGCCAGCAGCCTTGGACTAGCGGGGGGTCTAAGCGATACGCAGTATTTT. Translated: CASSLGLAGGLSDTQYF.

This sequence joins TRBV6-5 and TRBJ1-5; D ambiguous. V lost 7 bases, J lost 0 bases, and 13 bases lay in between. CDR1 is MNHEY, CDR2 SVGAGI, per germline. This CDR3 is built from 15 residues. The CDR3 region has the DNA TGTGCCAGCACTCGACTTAAGAATAGCAATCAGCCCCAGCATTTT. It encodes CASTRLKNSNQPQHF.

In this sample, this clone turned up once. The chain is built from TRBV10-3 and TRBJ2-4, with D possibly matching TRBD2 (5 bases). The germline V and J ends were trimmed by 0 bases and 0 bases, with 12 bases remaining between them. The CDR3 has 17 residues. Germline V gene lookup returns CDR1 ENHRY and CDR2 SYGVKD. Written as DNA, the CDR3 is TGTGCCATCAGTGAGTCGATGGTCGGGGTAGCCAAAAACATTCAGTACTTC. It encodes CAISESMVGVAKNIQYF.

The chain couples TRBV19 to TRBJ2-7; 8 bases map to TRBD1. This CDR3 has 14 residues. Per the germline V gene, CDR1 is LNHDA and CDR2 is SQIVND (reference sequence). V was clipped by 10 bases and J by 0 bases; unmatched bases: 8. The CDR3 spells CATLGQESSYEQYF. CDR3 nucleotide sequence: TGTGCCACCTTGGGACAGGAGAGCTCCTACGAGCAGTACTTC.

The rearrangement uses TRBV3-1 (or the pseudogene TRBV3-2) and TRBJ2-1, with D possibly being TRBD2 (5 bases). The V and J ends lost 3 bases and 12 bases respectively, with 15 bases between them. The CDR3 length is 13 residues. Germline V lookup: CDR1 LGHDT, CDR2 YNNKEL (reference sequence). CDR3 protein: CASSHLALGRQFF. CDR3 coding DNA: TGTGCCAGCAGCCACCTAGCCCTTGGACGGCAGTTCTTC.

This rearrangement joins TRBV7-6 to TRBJ1-3; D is uncertain. V was trimmed by 5 bases and J by 0 bases, leaving 11 bases between them. The CDR3 is made up of 15 amino acids. Germline loops: CDR1 SGHVS, CDR2 FNYEAQ. The CDR3 region has the DNA TGTGCCAGCAGCGGAGGGCGTCGCTCTGGAAACACCATATATTTT. Translating it yields CASSGGRRSGNTIYF.

V usage is TRBV4-2 and J usage is TRBJ1-2; D may be TRBD1 (6 bases). Per the germline V gene, CDR1 is LGHNA and CDR2 is YNFKEQ. This CDR3 contains 15 residues. The germline V and J ends were trimmed by 4 bases and 7 bases, with 19 bases remaining between them. For the CDR3, the DNA is TGTGCCAGCAGCCCAGACGTAGGGGGTAGTTTTGGCTACACCTTC. It yields the protein CASSPDVGGSFGYTF.

This clone was detected only once. This chain uses TRBV18 with TRBJ1-2; D is unresolved. CDR1 KGHSH and CDR2 LQKENI come from the germline V gene. Trimming cost V 1 base and J 5 bases, with 11 bases left between them. The CDR3 is 14 residues long. DNA of the CDR3: TGTGCCAGCTCACCACGCGCCCGGCGGTATGGCTACACCTTC. It translates to CASSPRARRYGYTF.